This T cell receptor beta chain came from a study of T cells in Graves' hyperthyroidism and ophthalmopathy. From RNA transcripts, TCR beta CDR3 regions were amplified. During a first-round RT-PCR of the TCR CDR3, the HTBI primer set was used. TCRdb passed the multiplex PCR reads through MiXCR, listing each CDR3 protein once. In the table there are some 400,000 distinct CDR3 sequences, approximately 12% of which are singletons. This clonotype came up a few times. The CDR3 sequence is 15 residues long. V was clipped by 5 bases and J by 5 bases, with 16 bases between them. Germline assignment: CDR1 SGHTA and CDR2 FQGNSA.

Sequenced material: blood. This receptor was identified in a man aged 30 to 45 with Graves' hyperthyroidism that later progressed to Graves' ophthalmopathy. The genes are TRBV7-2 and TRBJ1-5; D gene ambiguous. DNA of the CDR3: TGTGCCAGCAGCACCGGCCGAGGGTGGGATCAGCCCCAGCATTTT. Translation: CASSTGRGWDQPQHF.